This T cell receptor beta chain derives from a study of blood T cell repertoires in COVID-19. For the study at large: PBMCs, B-cell-depleted T cells, or T cells were the source of the cDNA or gDNA that made up the material.

V was cut by 6 bases and J by 4 bases, with 17 bases left in between. The CDR3 sequence is 15 residues long. The V gene's germline CDR1 is SGDLS and CDR2 YYNGEE. TCRdb keeps only in-frame clones here, not all; method: immunoSEQ multiplex PCR. The sample comprises roughly 87,000 clones, 88% of which are singletons, and over 0.45% rests with the top ten. The specimen was peripheral blood. The chain is built from TRBV9 and TRBJ2-1; possible D gene TRBD2, 7 bases. The receptor was derived from a man aged 60 to 69 with acute or convalescent COVID-19. The CDR3 reads CASNRGGALYNEQFF. The CDR3, as DNA: TGTGCCAGCAACAGAGGGGGGGCTTTGTACAATGAGCAGTTCTTC.